Presented here are 17 T cell receptor beta chains from one specimen sequenced in a study of T cell responses to AZD1222 COVID-19 vaccine. Libraries were prepared by immunoSEQ multiplex PCR; TCRdb keeps only in-frame clonotypes and omits some of them. The table lists 100,000 or so clones, around 87% of them singletons. The sample consisted of peripheral blood, taken on day 0 of AZD1222 vaccination. The receptors were gathered from an adult in good health.

The V and J genes are TRBV2 and TRBJ2-7, with 8 bases that match TRBD1. V dropped 3 bases and J dropped 6; count of bases not matched to a gene: 10. The CDR3 consists of 15 residues. The V gene's germline CDR1 is SNHLY and CDR2 FYNNEI. CDR3 sequence (DNA): TGTGCCAGCAGTGATATTCGGCAGGGGGCCCTCGAGCAGTACTTC. Translating it yields CASSDIRQGALEQYF.

The chain uses TRBV5-1 and TRBJ2-5; possible D gene TRBD2, 6 bases. The CDR3 is 15 residues long. V was shortened by 5 bases and J by 4 bases, with 18 bases between the two germline ends. The germline V gene encodes CDR1 SGHRS and CDR2 YFSETQ. The CDR3 sequence is CASRGGAALPETQYF. The CDR3 DNA reads as TGCGCCAGCAGGGGCGGGGCAGCCCTCCCAGAGACCCAGTACTTC.

The V call is TRBV5-4, the J call TRBJ2-5; 9 nucleotides match TRBD1. The germline V gene has CDR1 SGHNT and CDR2 YYREEE (reference sequence). V lost 0 bases, J lost 5 bases, and 2 bases stayed unmatched. The CDR3 runs to 14 residues. The CDR3 here is CASSLVGQGETQYF. DNA for the CDR3: TGTGCCAGCAGCTTGGTTGGACAGGGGGAGACCCAGTACTTC.

The table lists this clone with a count of one. Compared with germline, one end of the junction differs, possibly owing to a read error. The chain has TRBV15 and TRBJ2-5, with a weak D call TRBD2 (6 bases). Germline V gives CDR1 LNHNV, CDR2 YYDKDF (reference sequence). This CDR3 spans 13 amino acids. The CDR3 coding sequence is TGTGCCACGAGCAGGGACTACCAAGAGACCCAGTACTTC. This encodes CATSRDYQETQYF.

The chain recombines TRBV27 with TRBJ1-1; D gene ambiguous. CDR1 and CDR2 from the germline V gene are MNHEY and SMNVEV (reference sequence). The ends were cut back, 5 bases at V and 5 bases at J, with 15 bases in the middle. CDR3 length: 14 residues. CDR3 loop: CASSMRRGWTEAFF. The CDR3, as DNA: TGTGCCAGCAGTATGCGGCGAGGATGGACTGAAGCTTTCTTT.

The V gene is TRBV7-2, the J gene TRBJ2-7; the D is unclear. CDR1 and CDR2 from the germline V gene are SGHTA and FQGNSA. CDR3 length: 14 residues. Trimming removed 4 bases from V and 6 bases from J, with 16 bases in between. CDR3 protein: CASSSLPGVREQYF. As DNA, the CDR3 is TGTGCCAGCAGCTCTTTACCAGGAGTGCGCGAGCAGTACTTC. Drawing the rest from reference TRBV7-2 and TRBJ2-7, the complete variable domain is GAGVSQSPSNKVTEKGKDVELRCDPISGHTALYWYRQSLGQGLEFLIYFQGNSAPDKSGLPSDRFSAERTGGSVSTLTIQRTQQEDSAVYLCASSSLPGVREQYFGPGTRLTVT.

This clone showed up just once. The genes are TRBV18 and TRBJ1-2, with D unresolved. Looked up from germline, CDR1 is KGHSH and CDR2 is LQKENI. The CDR3 consists of 15 residues. The ends were cut back, 3 bases at V and 7 bases at J, with 18 bases in the middle. The chain's CDR3 is CASSPRTDVSSGYTF. The DNA for the CDR3 is TGTGCCAGCTCACCGCGAACGGACGTCTCGAGTGGCTACACCTTC.

The gene calls are TRBV27 and TRBJ2-7; D is unclear. This CDR3 has 15 amino acids. The V gene lost 4 bases and the J gene lost 4 bases, with 17 bases spanning the gap. Germline loops: CDR1 MNHEY, CDR2 SMNVEV (reference sequence). The DNA of the CDR3 is TGTGCCAGCAGTTCGCCCGGGCAGCTTAGGTACGAGCAGTACTTC. Amino acids: CASSSPGQLRYEQYF.

This chain uses TRBV6-2 or TRBV6-3 with TRBJ1-4, with D unresolved. The germline CDR1 and CDR2 sequences are MNHEY and SVGEGT. There are 15 residues in the CDR3. V was pared by 2 bases and J by 2 bases, with 9 bases between. This chain's CDR3 is CASSYDPETNEKLFF. The CDR3 nucleotides are TGTGCCAGCAGTTACGACCCAGAGACTAATGAAAAACTGTTTTTT.

The chain links TRBV24-1 to TRBJ2-2, with 8 bases lining up with TRBD1. Trimming took 7 bases from V and 3 from J; bases not matched to a gene: 9. The CDR3 length is 16 residues. The V gene's germline CDR1 is KGHDR and CDR2 SFDVKD. CDR3 DNA: TGTGCCACCAGGGAAGGTGGGACAGGATACACCGGGGAGCTGTTTTTT. This codes for CATREGGTGYTGELFF.

The chain joins TRBV10-3 to TRBJ2-1; D is ambiguous. Trimming took 3 bases from V and 6 from J, leaving 15 bases between them. Per germline, CDR1 ENHRY and CDR2 SYGVKD. The CDR3 covers 15 residues. The CDR3 DNA reads as TGTGCCATCAGTGATATAGAGTCCCACCCCAATGAGCAGTTCTTC. It encodes CAISDIESHPNEQFF.

This clone was observed a single time. The V and J genes are TRBV7-6 and TRBJ2-5, with D perhaps matching TRBD2 (5 bases). Per the germline V gene, CDR1 is SGHVS and CDR2 is FNYEAQ. The V gene lost 3 bases and the J gene lost 7 bases, with 6 bases spanning the gap. CDR3 length: 11 residues. The CDR3 is CASSFEGTQYF. CDR3 sequence (DNA): TGTGCCAGCAGCTTTGAGGGGACCCAGTACTTC.

The chain recombines TRBV2 with TRBJ1-1; D remains ambiguous. This CDR3 is built from 12 residues. Germline CDR1 and CDR2: SNHLY and FYNNEI. The ends were cut back, 4 bases at V and 5 bases at J, with 8 bases in the middle. Here the CDR3 DNA reads TGTGCCAGCAGTGTAGAGGGAACTGAAGCTTTCTTT. Its protein is CASSVEGTEAFF.

The chain has TRBV13 and TRBJ1-6; TRBD1 is a possible D gene (5 bases). The CDR3 spans 16 residues. V was trimmed by 4 bases and J by 2 bases, leaving 12 bases between them. Germline V gene data show CDR1 as PRHDT and CDR2 as FYEKMQ (reference sequence). The chain's CDR3 is CASSSGKQPYNSPLHF. The CDR3 DNA sequence: TGTGCCAGCAGCTCAGGGAAACAACCCTATAATTCACCCCTCCACTTT.

This chain connects TRBV9 to TRBJ2-3, with a possible D match to TRBD2 (5 bases). The CDR3 extends over 13 amino acids. Trimming took off 4 bases at V and 6 bases at J, with 12 bases between the two ends. Germline assignment: CDR1 SGDLS and CDR2 YYNGEE. The DNA of the CDR3 is TGTGCCAGCAGCACCCAAAGCGGCGATACGCAGTATTTT. Residues: CASSTQSGDTQYF.

The rearrangement links TRBV5-1 to TRBJ2-3; the match to TRBD2 covers 7 bases. Losses at the gene ends were 0 bases for V and 0 bases for J; bases not matched to a gene: 4. Germline V gives CDR1 SGHRS, CDR2 YFSETQ. This CDR3 is 16 amino acids long. The CDR3 loop is CASSLVTSESTDTQYF. The CDR3 coding sequence is TGCGCCAGCAGCTTGGTCACTAGCGAGAGCACAGATACGCAGTATTTT. Combining the CDR3 with reference TRBV5-1 and TRBJ2-3 gives the whole variable domain KAGVTQTPRYLIKTRGQQVTLSCSPISGHRSVSWYQQTPGQGLQFLFEYFSETQRNKGNFPGRFSGRQFSNSRSEMNVSTLELGDSALYLCASSLVTSESTDTQYFGPGTRLTVL.

In this sample, this clone turned up once. This chain links TRBV7-9 with TRBJ2-3; D is ambiguous. The CDR3 loop spans 12 amino acids. The V and J ends lost 3 bases and 3 bases respectively, with 4 bases between them. Germline CDR1 and CDR2: SEHNR and FQNEAQ (reference sequence). The CDR3 is CASSFGTDTQYF. The CDR3 DNA reads TGTGCCAGCAGCTTTGGTACAGATACGCAGTATTTT.